This T cell receptor (beta chain) was observed in a study of T cells after yellow fever vaccination. 5'RACE template switching generated TCR cDNA, adding a universal primer site and UMIs. TCRdb fed the 5' RACE reads into MiXCR, producing one record per CDR3 protein. The sample consists of 250,000 to 350,000 distinct CDR3 sequences, around 8.6% of them appearing once. The germline V gene has CDR1 ENHRY and CDR2 SYGVKD. The germline V and J ends were trimmed by 6 bases and 5 bases, with 14 bases remaining between them. The CDR3 is 14 amino acids. In this sample, this clonotype turned up a few times. The input for sequencing was CD4+ T cells sorted from PBMCs, taken 5 days after the yellow fever booster vaccination. The TCR sequence derives from a man younger than 35 who received the YFV17D yellow fever vaccine. This chain uses TRBV10-3 with TRBJ1-3; D perhaps matches TRBD1 (6 bases). CDR3 sequence reads: CAIRGEGGRNTIYF. CDR3 nucleotide sequence: TGTGCCATCAGAGGCGAAGGGGGACGAAACACCATATATTTT.